The rows below give T cell receptor beta chains drawn from one sample of a study of T cell repertoires in cytomegalovirus infection. TCRdb used MiXCR to reprocess the reads, holding one entry per CDR3 protein. The repertoire consists of 480,000 or so distinct CDR3 sequences, with approximately 10% occurring once and the leading ten covering about 9.4%. The sequenced sample was PBMCs. Source of these receptors: a human donor in good health (CMV status not recorded). Some clones in this sample may be carry-over from other donors' samples. The CDR3 runs from the conserved cysteine through the conserved F or W. The D gene is left open where the match is weak. Clone size is stated in some rows and not others, as once, few, many or a class when expanded.

d_call,j_call,clone_size,v_call,cdr3_length,cdr3_nt,cdr3_aa
NA,TRBJ1-1,many,TRBV19,13,TGTGCCAGTAAAACCCAGGGCGACACTGAAGCTTTCTTT,CASKTQGDTEAFF
TRBD1,TRBJ2-7,NA,TRBV29-1,14,TGCAGCGTTGCCCCCAGGACAGGGAGCTACGAGCAGTACTTC,CSVAPRTGSYEQYF
TRBD1,TRBJ2-7,NA,TRBV28,14,TGTGCCAGCAGTTTATCCACAGGGGGCTACGAGCAGTACTTC,CASSLSTGGYEQYF
NA,TRBJ1-4,many,TRBV11-2,13,TGTGCCAGCAGCTTTCGGGGTTGGGAAAAACTGTTTTTT,CASSFRGWEKLFF
NA,TRBJ2-6,many,TRBV7-2,17,TGTGCCAGCAGCCGACAGACGGTTTTGGTCTGGGCCAACGTCCTGACTTTC,CASSRQTVLVWANVLTF
TRBD2,TRBJ2-1,many,TRBV20-1,17,TGCAGTGCTAGAGATCCTCGGCTAGCGGGACCCTACAATGAGCAGTTCTTC,CSARDPRLAGPYNEQFF
NA,TRBJ2-3,many,TRBV7-8,17,TGTGCCAGCAGCTTAGCGCTGGGGCGGGACCCCACAGATACGCAGTATTTT,CASSLALGRDPTDTQYF
NA,TRBJ2-5,few,TRBV11-1,16,TGTGCCAGCAGCTTTATTAGGAGGGGTCCCCAAGAGACCCAGTACTTC,CASSFIRRGPQETQYF
NA,TRBJ1-5,many,TRBV6-5,12,TGTGCCAGCAGCTCTCCAGGAGAGCCCCAGCATTTT,CASSSPGEPQHF
TRBD1,TRBJ2-1,many,TRBV15,16,TGTGCCACCAGCAGAGAGAGGGGGACAGGATACAATGAGCAGTTCTTC,CATSRERGTGYNEQFF